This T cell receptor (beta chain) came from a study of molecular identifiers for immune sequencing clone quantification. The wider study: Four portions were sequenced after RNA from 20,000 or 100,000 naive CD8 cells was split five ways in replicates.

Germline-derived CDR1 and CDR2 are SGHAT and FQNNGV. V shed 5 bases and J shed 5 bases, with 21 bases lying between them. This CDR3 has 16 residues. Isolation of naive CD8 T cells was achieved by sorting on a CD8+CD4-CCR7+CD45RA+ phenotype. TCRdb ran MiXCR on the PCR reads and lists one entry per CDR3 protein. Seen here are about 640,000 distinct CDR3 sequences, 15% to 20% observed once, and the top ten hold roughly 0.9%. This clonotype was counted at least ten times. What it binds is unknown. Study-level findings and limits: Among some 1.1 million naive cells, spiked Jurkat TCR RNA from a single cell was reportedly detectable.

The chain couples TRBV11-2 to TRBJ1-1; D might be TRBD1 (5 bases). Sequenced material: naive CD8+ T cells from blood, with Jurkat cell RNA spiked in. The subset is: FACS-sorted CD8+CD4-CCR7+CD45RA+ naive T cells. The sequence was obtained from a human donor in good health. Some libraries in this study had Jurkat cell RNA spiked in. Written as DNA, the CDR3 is TGTGCCAGCAGCCCACTCCGAGGGGTCATATCGACTGAAGCTTTCTTT. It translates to CASSPLRGVISTEAFF.